The sequence of this T cell receptor beta chain was determined in a study of blood T cell repertoires in COVID-19. The overall study: Sample material is recorded as cDNA or gDNA derived from T cells, B-cell-depleted T cells, or PBMCs.

Measured with immunoSEQ multiplex PCR; TCRdb has only the in-frame clones, and not every one. Of approximately 310,000 clones in the sample, about 89% are singletons; the top ten hold approximately 5%. V lost 8 bases, J lost 7 bases, and 10 bases stayed unmatched. From germline, CDR1 is MNHEY and CDR2 SMNVEV (reference sequence). CDR3 length: 14 residues. The study recruited people aged roughly 18 to 100 years across more than 20 US areas. Cohort allocation depended upon clinical history that participants reported. The receptor's source is a man in his sixties who had recovered from COVID-19. Material: PBMCs or T cells enriched from blood (not recorded which). The chain carries TRBV27 and TRBJ1-5; 8 positions match TRBD1. The CDR3 protein is CASGRDRSRQPQHF. DNA of the CDR3: TGTGCCAGCGGACGGGACAGGAGCCGCCAGCCCCAGCATTTT.